The source of this T cell receptor beta chain is a study of cytomegalovirus exposure and HLA in healthy donors. General study points: TCR beta chains numbering some 150 were designated cytomegalovirus-associated.

Comment on this clone: Its antigen is unidentified.

The PCR employed 60 Vbeta primers together with 13 Jbeta primers. Original methodology: About 10 million shared chains were among the 60 million to 80 million unique TCR beta chains that a later analysis counted. The method was immunoSEQ multiplex PCR; TCRdb's version includes in-frame clones alone and lacks a portion of them. For V, J and clone size, that table is used; D and trimming come from the DNA. The sample has about 110,000 clones. Germline V gene data show CDR1 as SGDLS and CDR2 as YYNGEE. The CDR3 consists of 15 residues. The V gene end was trimmed by 2 bases and the J gene end by 3 bases; junction bases not matched to a gene: 6.

Specimen: PBMCs. The receptor was derived from a man between 18 and 35 years old in good health and CMV-seronegative. This chain connects TRBV9 to TRBJ1-1, with TRBD1 matching 8 bases. CDR3 protein: CASSVLGQVDTEAFF. CDR3 nucleotide sequence: TGTGCCAGCAGCGTTTTGGGACAGGTCGACACTGAAGCTTTCTTT. Looking up the rest from reference TRBV9 and TRBJ1-1 gives the full variable domain: DSGVTQTPKHLITATGQRVTLRCSPRSGDLSVYWYQQSLDQGLQFLIQYYNGEERAKGNILERFSAQQFPDLHSELNLSSLELGDSALYFCASSVLGQVDTEAFFGQGTRLTVV.